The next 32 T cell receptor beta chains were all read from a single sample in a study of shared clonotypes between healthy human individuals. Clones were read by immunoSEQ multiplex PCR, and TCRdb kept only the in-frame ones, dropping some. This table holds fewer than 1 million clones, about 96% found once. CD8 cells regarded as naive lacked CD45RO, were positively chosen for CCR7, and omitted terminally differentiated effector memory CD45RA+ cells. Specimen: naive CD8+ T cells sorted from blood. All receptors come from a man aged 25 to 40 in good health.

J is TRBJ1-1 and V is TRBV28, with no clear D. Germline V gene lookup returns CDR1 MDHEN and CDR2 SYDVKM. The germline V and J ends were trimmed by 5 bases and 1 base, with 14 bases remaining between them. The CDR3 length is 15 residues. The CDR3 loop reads CASSTLLEGNTEAFF. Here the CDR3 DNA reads TGTGCCAGCAGTACCCTCTTAGAGGGGAACACTGAAGCTTTCTTT.

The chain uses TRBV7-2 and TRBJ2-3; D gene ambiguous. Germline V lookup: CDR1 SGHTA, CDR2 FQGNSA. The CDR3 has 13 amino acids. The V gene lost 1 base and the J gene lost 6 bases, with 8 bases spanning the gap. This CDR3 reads CASSLVTTDTQYF. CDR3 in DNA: TGTGCCAGCAGCTTAGTTACCACGGATACGCAGTATTTT.

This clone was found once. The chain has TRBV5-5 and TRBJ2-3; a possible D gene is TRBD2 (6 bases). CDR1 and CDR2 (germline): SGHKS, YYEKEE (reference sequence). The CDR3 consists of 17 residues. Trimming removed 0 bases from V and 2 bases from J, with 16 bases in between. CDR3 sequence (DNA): TGTGCCAGCAGCTTGGTCGGCGGGAATGGCCCCACAGATACGCAGTATTTT. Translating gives CASSLVGGNGPTDTQYF.

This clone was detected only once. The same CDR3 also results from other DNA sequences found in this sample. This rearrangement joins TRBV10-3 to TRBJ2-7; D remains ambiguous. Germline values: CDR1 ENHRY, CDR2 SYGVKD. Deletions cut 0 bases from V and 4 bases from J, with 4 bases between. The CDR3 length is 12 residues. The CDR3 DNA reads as TGTGCCATCAGTGAGTCACGGTACGAGCAGTACTTC. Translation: CAISESRYEQYF.

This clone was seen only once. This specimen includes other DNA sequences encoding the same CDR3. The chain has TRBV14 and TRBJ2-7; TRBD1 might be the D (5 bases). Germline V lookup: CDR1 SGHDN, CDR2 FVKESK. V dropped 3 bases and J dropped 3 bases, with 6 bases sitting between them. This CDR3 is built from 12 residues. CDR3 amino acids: CASSQQGYEQYF. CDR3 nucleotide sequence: TGTGCCAGCAGCCAGCAGGGCTACGAGCAGTACTTC.

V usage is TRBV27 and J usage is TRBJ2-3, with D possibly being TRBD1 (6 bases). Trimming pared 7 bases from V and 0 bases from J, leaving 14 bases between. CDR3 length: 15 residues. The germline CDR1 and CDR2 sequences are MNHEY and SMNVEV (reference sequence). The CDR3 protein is CASTRTGFSTDTQYF. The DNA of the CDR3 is TGTGCCAGCACCCGAACAGGGTTTAGCACAGATACGCAGTATTTT.

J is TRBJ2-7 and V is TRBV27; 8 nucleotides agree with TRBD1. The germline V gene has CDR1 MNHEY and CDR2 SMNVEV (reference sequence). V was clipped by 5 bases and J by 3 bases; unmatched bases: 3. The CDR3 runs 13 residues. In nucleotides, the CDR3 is TGTGCCAGCAGTGAAGACAGGGGCTACGAGCAGTACTTC. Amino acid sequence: CASSEDRGYEQYF.

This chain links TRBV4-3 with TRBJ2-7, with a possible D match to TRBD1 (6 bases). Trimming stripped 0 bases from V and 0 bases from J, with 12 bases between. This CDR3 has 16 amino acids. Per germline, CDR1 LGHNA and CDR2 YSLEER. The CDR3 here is CASSQDPDRSSYEQYF. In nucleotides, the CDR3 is TGCGCCAGCAGCCAAGACCCTGACAGGAGCTCCTACGAGCAGTACTTC.

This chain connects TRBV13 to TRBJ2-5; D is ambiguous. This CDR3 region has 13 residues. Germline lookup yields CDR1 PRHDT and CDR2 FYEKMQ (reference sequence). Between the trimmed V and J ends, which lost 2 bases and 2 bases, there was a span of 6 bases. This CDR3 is CASSLRLQETQYF. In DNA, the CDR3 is TGTGCCAGCAGCTTAAGACTTCAAGAGACCCAGTACTTC.

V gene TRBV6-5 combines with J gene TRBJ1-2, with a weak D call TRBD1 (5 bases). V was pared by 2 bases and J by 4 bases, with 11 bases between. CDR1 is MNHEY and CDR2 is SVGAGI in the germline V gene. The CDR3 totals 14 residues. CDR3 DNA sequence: TGTGCCAGCAGTTACGGGGGGTTGGGCTATGGCTACACCTTC. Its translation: CASSYGGLGYGYTF.

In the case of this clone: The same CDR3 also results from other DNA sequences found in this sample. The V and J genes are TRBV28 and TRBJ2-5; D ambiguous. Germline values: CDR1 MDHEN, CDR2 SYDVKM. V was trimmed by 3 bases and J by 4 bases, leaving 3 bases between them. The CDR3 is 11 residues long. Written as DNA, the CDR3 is TGTGCCAGCAGTTTCCGAGAGACCCAGTACTTC. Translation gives CASSFRETQYF.

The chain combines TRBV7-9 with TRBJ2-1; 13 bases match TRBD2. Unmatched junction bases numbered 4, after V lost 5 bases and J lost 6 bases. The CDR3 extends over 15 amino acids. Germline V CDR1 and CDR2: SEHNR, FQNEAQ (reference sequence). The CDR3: CASSTRLAGGNEQFF. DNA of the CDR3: TGTGCCAGCAGCACCAGACTAGCGGGAGGCAATGAGCAGTTCTTC.

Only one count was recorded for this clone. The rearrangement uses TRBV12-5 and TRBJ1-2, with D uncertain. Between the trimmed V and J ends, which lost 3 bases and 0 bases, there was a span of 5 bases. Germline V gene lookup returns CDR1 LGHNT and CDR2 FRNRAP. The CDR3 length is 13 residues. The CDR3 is CASGFGSNYGYTF. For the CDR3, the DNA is TGTGCTAGTGGTTTCGGATCTAACTATGGCTACACCTTC.

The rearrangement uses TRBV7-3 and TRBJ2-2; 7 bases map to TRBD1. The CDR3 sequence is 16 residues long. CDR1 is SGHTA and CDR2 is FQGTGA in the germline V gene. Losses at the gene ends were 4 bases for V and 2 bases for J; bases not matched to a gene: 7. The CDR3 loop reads CASSYHRDRNTGELFF. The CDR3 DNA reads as TGTGCCAGCAGCTACCACCGGGACAGAAACACCGGGGAGCTGTTTTTT.

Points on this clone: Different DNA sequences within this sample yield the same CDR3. CDR3 DNA: TGCGCCAGCAGCCAAGAAGCGGATTACGAGCAGTACTTC. Residues: CASSQEADYEQYF. The chain is built from TRBV4-1 and TRBJ2-7; D possibly corresponds to TRBD2 (5 bases). Germline V gives CDR1 MGHRA, CDR2 YSYEKL. The CDR3 extends over 13 amino acids. Trimming shortened V by 0 bases and J by 4 bases, and 7 bases separated the two germline ends.

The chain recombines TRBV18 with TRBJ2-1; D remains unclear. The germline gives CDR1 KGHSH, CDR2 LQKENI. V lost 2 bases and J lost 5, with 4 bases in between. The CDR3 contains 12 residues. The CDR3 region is CASSPSNNEQFF. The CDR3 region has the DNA TGTGCCAGCTCACCAAGTAACAATGAGCAGTTCTTC.

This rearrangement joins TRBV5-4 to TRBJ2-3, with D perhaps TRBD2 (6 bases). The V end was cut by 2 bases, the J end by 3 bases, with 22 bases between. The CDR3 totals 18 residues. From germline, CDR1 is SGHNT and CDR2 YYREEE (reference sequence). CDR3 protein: CASSFGDWTEGSTDTQYF. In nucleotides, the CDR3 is TGTGCCAGCAGCTTTGGTGACTGGACGGAGGGTTCAACAGATACGCAGTATTTT.

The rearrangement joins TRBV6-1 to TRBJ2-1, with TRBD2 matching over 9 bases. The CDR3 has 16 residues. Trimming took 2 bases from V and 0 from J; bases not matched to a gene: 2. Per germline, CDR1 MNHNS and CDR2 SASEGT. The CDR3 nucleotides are TGTGCCAGCAGTGAACTAGCGGGGAGCTCCTACAATGAGCAGTTCTTC. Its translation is CASSELAGSSYNEQFF.

In nucleotides, the CDR3 is TGTGCCAGCAGCTTCGGGGCGTCCTACGAGCAGTACTTC. The encoded protein is CASSFGASYEQYF. The chain couples TRBV11-3 to TRBJ2-7, with D possibly being TRBD1 or TRBD2 (5 bases each). The CDR3 covers 13 residues. The V gene's germline CDR1 is SGHNT and CDR2 YENEEA. Trimming took off 3 bases at V and 1 base at J, with 7 bases between the two ends.

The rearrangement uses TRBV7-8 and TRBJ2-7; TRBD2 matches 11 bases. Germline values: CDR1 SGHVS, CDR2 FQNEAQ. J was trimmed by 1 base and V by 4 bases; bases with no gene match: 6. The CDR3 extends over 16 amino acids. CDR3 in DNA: TGTGCCAGCAGCTCCCTAGCGGGAGGTGGGTCCTACGAGCAGTACTTC. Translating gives CASSSLAGGGSYEQYF.

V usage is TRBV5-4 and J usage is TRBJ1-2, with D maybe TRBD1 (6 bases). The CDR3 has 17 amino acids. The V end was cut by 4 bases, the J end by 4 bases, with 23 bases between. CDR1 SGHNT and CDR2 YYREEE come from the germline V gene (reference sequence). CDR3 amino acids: CASSPPRQAPTVYGYTF. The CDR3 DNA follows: TGTGCCAGCAGCCCCCCTCGACAGGCCCCTACCGTCTATGGCTACACCTTC. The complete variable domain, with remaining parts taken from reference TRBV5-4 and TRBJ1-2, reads ETGVTQSPTHLIKTRGQQVTLRCSSQSGHNTVSWYQQALGQGPQFIFQYYREEENGRGNFPPRFSGLQFPNYSSELNVNALELDDSALYLCASSPPRQAPTVYGYTFGSGTRLTVV.

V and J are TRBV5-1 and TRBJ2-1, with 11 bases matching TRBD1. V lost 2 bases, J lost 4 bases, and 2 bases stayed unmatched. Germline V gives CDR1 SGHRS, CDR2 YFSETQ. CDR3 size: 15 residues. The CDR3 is CASSLGTGGYNEQFF. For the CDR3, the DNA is TGCGCCAGCAGCTTAGGGACAGGGGGATACAATGAGCAGTTCTTC.

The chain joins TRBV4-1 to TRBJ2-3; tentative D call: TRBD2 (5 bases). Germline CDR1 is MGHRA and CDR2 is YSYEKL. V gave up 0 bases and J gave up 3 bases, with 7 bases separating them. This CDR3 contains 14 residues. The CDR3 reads CASSQETITDTQYF. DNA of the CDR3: TGCGCCAGCAGCCAAGAGACTATAACAGATACGCAGTATTTT.

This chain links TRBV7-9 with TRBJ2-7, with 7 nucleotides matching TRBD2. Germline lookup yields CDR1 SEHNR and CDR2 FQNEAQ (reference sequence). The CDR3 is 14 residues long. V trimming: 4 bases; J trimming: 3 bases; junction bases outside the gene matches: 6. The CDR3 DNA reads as TGTGCCAGCAGCTCGTCTAGCGGTAACTACGAGCAGTACTTC. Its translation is CASSSSSGNYEQYF.

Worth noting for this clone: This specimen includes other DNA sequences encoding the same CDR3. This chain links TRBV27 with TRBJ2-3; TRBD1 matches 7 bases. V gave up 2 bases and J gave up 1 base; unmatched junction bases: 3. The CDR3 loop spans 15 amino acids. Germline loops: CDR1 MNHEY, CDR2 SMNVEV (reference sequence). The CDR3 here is CASSLRDRGTDTQYF. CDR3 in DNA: TGTGCCAGCAGTTTACGTGACAGGGGCACAGATACGCAGTATTTT.

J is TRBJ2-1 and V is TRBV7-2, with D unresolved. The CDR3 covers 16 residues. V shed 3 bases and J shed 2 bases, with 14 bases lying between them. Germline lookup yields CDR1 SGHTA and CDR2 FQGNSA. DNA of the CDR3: TGTGCCAGCAGCTTCTACAACTCTCGACCCTACAATGAGCAGTTCTTC. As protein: CASSFYNSRPYNEQFF.

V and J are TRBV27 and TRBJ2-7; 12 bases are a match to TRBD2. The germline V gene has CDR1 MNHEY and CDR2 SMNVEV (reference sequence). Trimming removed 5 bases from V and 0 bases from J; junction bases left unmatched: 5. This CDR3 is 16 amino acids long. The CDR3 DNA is TGTGCCAGCAGTCCCCGGACTAGCGGGATCTCCTACGAGCAGTACTTC. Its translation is CASSPRTSGISYEQYF.

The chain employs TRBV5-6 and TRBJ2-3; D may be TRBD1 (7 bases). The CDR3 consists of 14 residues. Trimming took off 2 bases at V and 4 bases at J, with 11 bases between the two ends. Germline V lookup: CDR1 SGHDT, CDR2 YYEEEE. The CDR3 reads CASSFAGQPDTQYF. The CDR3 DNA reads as TGTGCCAGCAGCTTTGCGGGACAGCCAGATACGCAGTATTTT.

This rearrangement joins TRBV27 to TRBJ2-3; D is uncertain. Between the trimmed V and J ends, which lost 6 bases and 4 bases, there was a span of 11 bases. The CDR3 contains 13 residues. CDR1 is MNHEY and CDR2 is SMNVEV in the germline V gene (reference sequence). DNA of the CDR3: TGTGCCAGCAGGCTGAGTCTAGCAGATACGCAGTATTTT. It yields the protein CASRLSLADTQYF.

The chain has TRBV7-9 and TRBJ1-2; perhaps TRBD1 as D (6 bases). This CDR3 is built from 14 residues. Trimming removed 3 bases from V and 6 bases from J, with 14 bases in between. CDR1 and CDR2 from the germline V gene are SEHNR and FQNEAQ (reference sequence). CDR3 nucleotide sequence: TGTGCCAGCAGCTTTTCAGGGGATTCGAATGGCTACACCTTC. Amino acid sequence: CASSFSGDSNGYTF.

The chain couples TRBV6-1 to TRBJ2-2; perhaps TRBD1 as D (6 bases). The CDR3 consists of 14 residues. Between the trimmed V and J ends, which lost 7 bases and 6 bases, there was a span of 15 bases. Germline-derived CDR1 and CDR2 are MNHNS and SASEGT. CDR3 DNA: TGTGCCAGCACTAACCGAGGGGGAGCCGGGGAGCTGTTTTTT. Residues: CASTNRGGAGELFF.

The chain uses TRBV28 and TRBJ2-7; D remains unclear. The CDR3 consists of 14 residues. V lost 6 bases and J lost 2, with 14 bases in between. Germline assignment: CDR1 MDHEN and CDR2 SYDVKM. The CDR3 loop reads CASRPHALTYEQYF. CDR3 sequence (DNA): TGTGCCAGCAGGCCCCACGCGCTGACCTACGAGCAGTACTTC.